The T cell receptor beta chain described here comes from a study of CD8+ T cells in alopecia areata. The wider study: Tofacitinib was taken orally by treated patients, and the dose was 5 to 10 mg twice daily.

As the sequencing template, cDNA was produced by extracting RNA and reverse transcribing it. Clones were sequenced by immunoSEQ multiplex PCR, and TCRdb holds only the in-frame ones, with some missing. Here the sample spans about 200,000 clones, roughly 50% being singletons. On this clone: Its target is unknown.

As for treatment: oral pan-JAK inhibitor, 5-10 mg twice daily. Germline CDR1 is SGHTA and CDR2 is FQGTGA. The CDR3 sequence is 13 residues long. The V end lost 5 bases, the J end lost 0 bases, and 8 bases lay between the germline ends. Study observations and caveats: In lesional scalp, particularly from alopecia totalis/universalis, clonality was higher than in normal scalp. When scalp samples are sequenced, resident alphabeta T cells of normal skin are also captured.

J is TRBJ2-7 and V is TRBV7-3, with D unclear. The source of this sequence is a human donor with alopecia areata. Material: CD4+ T cells sorted from blood, obtained at week 24, from a patient treated with tofacitinib. CDR3 coding DNA: TGTGCCAGCAGCCACGCAAGCTCCTACGAGCAGTACTTC. Protein product: CASSHASSYEQYF.